These T cell receptor beta chains were read from a single sample in a study of early T cells in non-severe SARS-CoV-2 infection. MiXCR, run by TCRdb on the 5' RACE reads, gives a single entry per CDR3 protein. Of tens of thousands of distinct CDR3 sequences in the sample, 15% were seen once. Sequencing input: whole blood. The receptors here all came from an adult who was a healthcare worker with PCR-confirmed SARS-CoV-2 infection or an uninfected control (not recorded which). Both conserved end residues are part of each CDR3. A D gene is named only where the DNA matches it firmly. Rows give clone size only sometimes, using once, few, many, or a class for an expanded clone.

CDR3 protein: CASSSGGLYQETQYF
CDR3 DNA: TGTGCCAGCAGCAGCGGGGGGTTGTACCAAGAGACCCAGTACTTC
clone size: NA
D gene: TRBD2
J gene: TRBJ2-5
V gene: TRBV9

CDR3 protein: CSAPDTSGVLLPGETQYF
CDR3 DNA: TGCAGTGCCCCAGACACTAGCGGGGTGCTCCTCCCCGGAGAGACCCAGTACTTC
clone size: NA
D gene: TRBD2
J gene: TRBJ2-5
V gene: TRBV20-1

CDR3 protein: CASSTVGTGGDTQYF
CDR3 DNA: TGTGCCAGCAGTACCGTGGGGACAGGGGGCGATACCCAGTACTTC
clone size: once
D gene: TRBD1
J gene: TRBJ2-5
V gene: TRBV6-5

CDR3 protein: CASRREGAAVNSPPHF
CDR3 DNA: TGTGCGTCCAGGAGGGAGGGAGCGGCGGTTAATTCACCCCCCCACTTT
clone size: NA
D gene: NA
J gene: TRBJ1-6
V gene: TRBV2

CDR3 protein: CASSPTGSYNSPLHF
CDR3 DNA: TGTGCCAGCAGCCCTACAGGCTCCTATAATTCACCCCTCCACTTT
clone size: NA
D gene: NA
J gene: TRBJ1-6
V gene: TRBV7-3

CDR3 protein: CAISPRQSNTGELFF
CDR3 DNA: TGTGCCATCAGTCCTCGGCAGTCGAACACCGGGGAGCTGTTTTTT
clone size: few
D gene: NA
J gene: TRBJ2-2
V gene: TRBV10-3

CDR3 protein: CASSLQGVRLFF
CDR3 DNA: TGTGCCAGCAGTCTACAGGGGGTTAGGCTGTTCTTC
clone size: NA
D gene: TRBD1
J gene: TRBJ2-1
V gene: TRBV28

CDR3 protein: CSVAWGVRELFF
CDR3 DNA: TGCAGCGTTGCCTGGGGGGTCAGGGAGCTGTTTTTT
clone size: NA
D gene: NA
J gene: TRBJ2-2
V gene: TRBV29-1

CDR3 protein: CASSLLAGLVDEQFF
CDR3 DNA: TGTGCCAGCAGCTTGTTGGCAGGGTTGGTAGATGAGCAGTTCTTC
clone size: many
D gene: NA
J gene: TRBJ2-1
V gene: TRBV11-1

CDR3 protein: CASRPRGQSYGYTF
CDR3 DNA: TGTGCCAGCAGACCCAGGGGGCAGAGCTATGGCTACACCTTC
clone size: NA
D gene: TRBD1
J gene: TRBJ1-2
V gene: TRBV28

CDR3 protein: CASSLSGTSYEQYF
CDR3 DNA: TGTGCCAGCAGCTTAAGCGGCACCTCCTACGAGCAGTACTTC
clone size: few
D gene: NA
J gene: TRBJ2-7
V gene: TRBV11-2

CDR3 protein: CASSQDRNQPQHF
CDR3 DNA: TGTGCCAGCAGCCAAGACCGAAACCAGCCCCAGCATTTT
clone size: many
D gene: NA
J gene: TRBJ1-5
V gene: TRBV4-2

CDR3 protein: CASSPGVPTLNTEAFF
CDR3 DNA: TGTGCCAGCTCACCAGGGGTCCCTACCCTGAACACTGAAGCTTTCTTT
clone size: NA
D gene: NA
J gene: TRBJ1-1
V gene: TRBV18

CDR3 protein: CARSTGTGLNTGELFF
CDR3 DNA: TGTGCCAGAAGTACCGGGACAGGGTTAAACACCGGGGAGCTGTTTTTT
clone size: many
D gene: TRBD1
J gene: TRBJ2-2
V gene: TRBV2

CDR3 protein: CAISEKSGPYEQYF
CDR3 DNA: TGTGCCATCAGTGAGAAGAGCGGTCCCTACGAGCAGTACTTC
clone size: NA
D gene: NA
J gene: TRBJ2-7
V gene: TRBV10-3

CDR3 protein: CASSYSELAGTHTGELFF
CDR3 DNA: TGTGCCAGCAGTTACTCGGAACTAGCGGGGACCCACACCGGGGAGCTGTTTTTT
clone size: NA
D gene: TRBD2
J gene: TRBJ2-2
V gene: TRBV6-2/TRBV6-3

CDR3 protein: CSPFLGPAGYTF
CDR3 DNA: TGCAGTCCCTTCTTAGGGCCGGCCGGCTACACCTTC
clone size: many
D gene: NA
J gene: TRBJ1-2
V gene: TRBV20-1

CDR3 protein: CASSQYGGDSNQPQHF
CDR3 DNA: TGCGCCAGCAGCCAATACGGGGGAGATAGCAATCAGCCCCAGCATTTT
clone size: few
D gene: NA
J gene: TRBJ1-5
V gene: TRBV4-1

CDR3 protein: CASSLKRGSGELFF
CDR3 DNA: TGTGCCAGCAGCTTAAAGCGGGGGTCCGGGGAGCTGTTTTTT
clone size: few
D gene: TRBD2
J gene: TRBJ2-2
V gene: TRBV7-3

CDR3 protein: CASSQGWGSSYNEQFF
CDR3 DNA: TGTGCCAGCAGCCAAGGGTGGGGGAGCTCCTACAATGAGCAGTTCTTC
clone size: few
D gene: NA
J gene: TRBJ2-1
V gene: TRBV14

CDR3 protein: CATKGLRRDTQYF
CDR3 DNA: TGTGCCACCAAGGGACTCCGTCGGGATACGCAGTATTTT
clone size: few
D gene: NA
J gene: TRBJ2-3
V gene: TRBV7-2

CDR3 protein: CSVGTGTNTEAFF
CDR3 DNA: TGCAGCGTGGGGACAGGGACGAACACTGAAGCTTTCTTT
clone size: few
D gene: TRBD1
J gene: TRBJ1-1
V gene: TRBV29-1

CDR3 protein: CASRMTDSYEQYF
CDR3 DNA: TGTGCCAGCAGGATGACAGATTCCTACGAGCAGTACTTC
clone size: NA
D gene: NA
J gene: TRBJ2-7
V gene: TRBV2

CDR3 protein: CASSLYTSSYEQYF
CDR3 DNA: TGTGCCAGCAGCTTATACACGAGCTCCTACGAGCAGTACTTC
clone size: few
D gene: NA
J gene: TRBJ2-7
V gene: TRBV7-6

CDR3 protein: CASSLQGTSSYNEQFF
CDR3 DNA: TGTGCCAGCAGCTTACAGGGGACGAGCTCCTACAATGAGCAGTTCTTC
clone size: NA
D gene: TRBD1
J gene: TRBJ2-1
V gene: TRBV3-1

CDR3 protein: CASSLARVRGNTIYF
CDR3 DNA: TGTGCCAGCAGTTTAGCTAGGGTGCGTGGAAACACCATATATTTT
clone size: few
D gene: NA
J gene: TRBJ1-3
V gene: TRBV28

CDR3 protein: CASSLADRGEQYF
CDR3 DNA: TGTGCCAGCAGCTTAGCGGACAGAGGCGAGCAGTACTTC
clone size: few
D gene: NA
J gene: TRBJ2-7
V gene: TRBV7-8

CDR3 protein: CASSPGLAGSSYNEQFF
CDR3 DNA: TGTGCCAGCAGCCCCGGACTAGCGGGCAGCTCCTACAATGAGCAGTTCTTC
clone size: NA
D gene: TRBD2
J gene: TRBJ2-1
V gene: TRBV7-2

CDR3 protein: CSVGRDENQPQHF
CDR3 DNA: TGCAGCGTTGGCAGGGATGAAAATCAGCCCCAGCATTTT
clone size: once
D gene: NA
J gene: TRBJ1-5
V gene: TRBV29-1

CDR3 protein: CASSAATGGSSYEQYF
CDR3 DNA: TGTGCCAGCAGCGCTGCGACGGGGGGGTCGTCCTACGAGCAGTACTTC
clone size: few
D gene: TRBD2
J gene: TRBJ2-7
V gene: TRBV9

CDR3 protein: CAISTGGLRGAGANVLTF
CDR3 DNA: TGTGCCATCAGCACAGGGGGCCTCCGAGGGGCTGGGGCCAACGTCCTGACTTTC
clone size: many
D gene: TRBD1
J gene: TRBJ2-6
V gene: TRBV10-3

CDR3 protein: CASGPPDRENGYTF
CDR3 DNA: TGTGCTAGTGGGCCTCCGGACAGGGAAAATGGCTACACCTTC
clone size: few
D gene: TRBD1
J gene: TRBJ1-2
V gene: TRBV12-5

CDR3 protein: CASSLPTNEKLFF
CDR3 DNA: TGCGCCAGCAGCCTCCCAACTAATGAAAAACTGTTTTTT
clone size: NA
D gene: NA
J gene: TRBJ1-4
V gene: TRBV5-1

CDR3 protein: CASSLSGTYEQYF
CDR3 DNA: TGTGCCAGCAGCTTATCGGGGACCTACGAGCAGTACTTC
clone size: few
D gene: NA
J gene: TRBJ2-7
V gene: TRBV7-9

CDR3 protein: CASSYVIKGTEAFF
CDR3 DNA: TGTGCCAGCAGTTATGTTATAAAAGGGACTGAAGCTTTCTTT
clone size: NA
D gene: NA
J gene: TRBJ1-1
V gene: TRBV6-2/TRBV6-3

CDR3 protein: CASSERREQYF
CDR3 DNA: TGCGCCAGCAGTGAGAGGCGCGAGCAGTACTTC
clone size: NA
D gene: NA
J gene: TRBJ2-7
V gene: TRBV10-2

CDR3 protein: CASSSPLADGAKNIQYF
CDR3 DNA: TGCGCCAGCAGCTCCCCCCTAGCTGACGGGGCCAAAAACATTCAGTACTTC
clone size: NA
D gene: NA
J gene: TRBJ2-4
V gene: TRBV5-1

CDR3 protein: CASSPYTDSYNSPLHF
CDR3 DNA: TGTGCCAGCTCACCTTACACCGACAGCTACAATTCACCCCTCCACTTT
clone size: NA
D gene: NA
J gene: TRBJ1-6
V gene: TRBV18

CDR3 protein: CSARDPSRGLAEAFF
CDR3 DNA: TGCAGTGCTAGGGACCCCTCCAGGGGGCTCGCTGAAGCTTTCTTT
clone size: few
D gene: TRBD1
J gene: TRBJ1-1
V gene: TRBV20-1

CDR3 protein: CASSAAGADYEQYF
CDR3 DNA: TGTGCCAGCAGCGCTGCCGGGGCCGACTACGAGCAGTACTTC
clone size: once
D gene: NA
J gene: TRBJ2-7
V gene: TRBV9

CDR3 protein: CASSTGTGVEKLFF
CDR3 DNA: TGCGCCAGCAGCACCGGGACAGGGGTTGAAAAACTGTTTTTT
clone size: NA
D gene: TRBD1
J gene: TRBJ1-4
V gene: TRBV5-1

CDR3 protein: CASSWDGTYGYTF
CDR3 DNA: TGTGCCAGCAGCTGGGACGGGACCTATGGCTACACCTTC
clone size: few
D gene: NA
J gene: TRBJ1-2
V gene: TRBV6-2/TRBV6-3

CDR3 protein: CASSRTGVQETQYF
CDR3 DNA: TGTGCCAGCAGCCGAACAGGGGTACAAGAGACCCAGTACTTC
clone size: NA
D gene: TRBD1
J gene: TRBJ2-5
V gene: TRBV28